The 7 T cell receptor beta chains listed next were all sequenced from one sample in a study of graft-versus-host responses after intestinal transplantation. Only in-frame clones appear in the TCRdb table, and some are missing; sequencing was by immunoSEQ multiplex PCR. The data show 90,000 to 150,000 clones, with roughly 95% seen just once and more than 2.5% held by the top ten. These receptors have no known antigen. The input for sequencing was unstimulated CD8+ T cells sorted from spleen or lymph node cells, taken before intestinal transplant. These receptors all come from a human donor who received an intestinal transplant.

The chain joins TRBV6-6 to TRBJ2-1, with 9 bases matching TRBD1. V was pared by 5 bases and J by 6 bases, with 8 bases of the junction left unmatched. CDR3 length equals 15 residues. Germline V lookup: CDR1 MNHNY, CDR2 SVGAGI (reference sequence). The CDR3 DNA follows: TGTGCCAGCAGTGCCAGGGGACAGGGTATCAATGAGCAGTTCTTC. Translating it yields CASSARGQGINEQFF.

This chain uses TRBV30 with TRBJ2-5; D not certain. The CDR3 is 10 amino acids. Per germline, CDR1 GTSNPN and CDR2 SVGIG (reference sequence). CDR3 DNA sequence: TGTGCTGGCTCGCAAGAGACCCAGTACTTC. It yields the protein CAGSQETQYF.

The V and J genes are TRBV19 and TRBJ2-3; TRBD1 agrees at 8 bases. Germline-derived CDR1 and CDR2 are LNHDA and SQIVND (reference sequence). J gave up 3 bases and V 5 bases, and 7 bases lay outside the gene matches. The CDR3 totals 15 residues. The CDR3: CASSDRQGLTDTQYF. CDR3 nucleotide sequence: TGTGCCAGTAGTGACAGACAGGGGCTGACAGATACGCAGTATTTT. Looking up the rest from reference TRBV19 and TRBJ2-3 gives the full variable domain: DGGITQSPKYLFRKEGQNVTLSCEQNLNHDAMYWYRQDPGQGLRLIYYSQIVNDFQKGDIAEGYSVSREKKESFPLTVTSAQKNPTAFYLCASSDRQGLTDTQYFGPGTRLTVL.

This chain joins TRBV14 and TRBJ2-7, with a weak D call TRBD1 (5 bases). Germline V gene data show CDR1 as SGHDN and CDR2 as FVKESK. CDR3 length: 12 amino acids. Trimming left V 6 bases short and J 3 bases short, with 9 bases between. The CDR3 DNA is TGTGCCAGCAGTTCAGACAGCTACGAGCAGTACTTC. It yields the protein CASSSDSYEQYF.

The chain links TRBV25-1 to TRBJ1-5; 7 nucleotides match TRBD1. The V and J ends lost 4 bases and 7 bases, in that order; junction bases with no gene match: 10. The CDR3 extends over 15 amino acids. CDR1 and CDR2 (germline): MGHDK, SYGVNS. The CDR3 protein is CASSAGTVRGQPQHF. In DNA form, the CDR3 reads TGTGCCAGCAGTGCCGGGACAGTTCGAGGCCAGCCCCAGCATTTT. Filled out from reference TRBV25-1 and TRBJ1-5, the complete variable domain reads EADIYQTPRYLVIGTGKKITLECSQTMGHDKMYWYQQDPGMELHLIHYSYGVNSTEKGDLSSESTVSRIRTEHFPLTLESARPSHTSQYLCASSAGTVRGQPQHFGDGTRLSIL.

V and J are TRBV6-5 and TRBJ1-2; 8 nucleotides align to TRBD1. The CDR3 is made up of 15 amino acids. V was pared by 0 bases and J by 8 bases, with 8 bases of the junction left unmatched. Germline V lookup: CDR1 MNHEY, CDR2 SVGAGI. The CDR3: CASSYSRDRTTGYTF. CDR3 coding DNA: TGTGCCAGCAGTTACTCGAGGGACAGGACAACAGGCTACACCTTC.

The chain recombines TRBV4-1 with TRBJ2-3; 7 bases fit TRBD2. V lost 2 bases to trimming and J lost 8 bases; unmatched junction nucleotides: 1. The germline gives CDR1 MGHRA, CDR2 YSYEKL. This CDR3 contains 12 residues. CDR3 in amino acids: CASSQPGGTQYF. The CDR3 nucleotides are TGCGCCAGCAGCCAACCGGGGGGTACGCAGTATTTT.